Listed here are 27 T cell receptor beta chains from one sample, sequenced in a study of blood T cell repertoires in COVID-19 (dated by TCRdb to 2019 to 2021). The library was produced with the immunoSEQ multiplex PCR assay. Drawn from immuneACCESS, this table holds only the in-frame rearrangements with V and J called that TCRdb kept. Clones are partly lost; checked studies trace under half to an unresolved V gene and leave the rest unexplained. Within this sample are 70,000 to 95,000 clones, with over 80% of them counted one time only. 1.5% to 2% of the sample rests with the top ten. The specimen sequenced was peripheral blood. Receptors were obtained from a woman aged 55-69 years with acute or convalescent COVID-19.

V gene TRBV5-1 combines with J gene TRBJ2-1, with 10 nucleotides matching TRBD1. V gave up 5 bases and J gave up 7 bases; unmatched junction bases: 9. In germline, CDR1 is SGHRS, CDR2 YFSETQ. This CDR3 comprises 15 residues. In nucleotides, the CDR3 is TGCGCCAGCAGTGGGGACAGGGGCGTGAAGAATGAGCAGTTCTTC. Translating it yields CASSGDRGVKNEQFF.

This rearrangement joins TRBV19 to TRBJ1-1, with 7 bases that match TRBD1. The V gene end was trimmed by 3 bases and the J gene end by 8 bases; junction bases not matched to a gene: 6. The CDR3 has 13 amino acids. In germline, CDR1 is LNHDA, CDR2 SQIVND (reference sequence). CDR3 sequence (DNA): TGTGCCAGTAGTATGGGGGACAGTATAGAAGCTTTCTTT. It encodes CASSMGDSIEAFF.

V and J are TRBV27 and TRBJ1-6; the D is unclear. Looked up from germline, CDR1 is MNHEY and CDR2 is SMNVEV (reference sequence). The CDR3 is 14 amino acids. The V and J ends lost 5 bases and 6 bases respectively, with 11 bases between them. The CDR3 bases are TGTGCCAGCAGTCCCTCAGGATTTAATTCACCCCTCCACTTT. Its protein is CASSPSGFNSPLHF.

This chain joins TRBV6-5 and TRBJ2-7; D may be TRBD1 (8 bases). Germline V gives CDR1 MNHEY, CDR2 SVGAGI. V lost 2 bases to trimming and J lost 7 bases, with 21 bases between them. This CDR3 has 16 residues. The CDR3 DNA sequence: TGTGCCAGCAGTTACGGGAGGGACAGGAGGGGAAAAGAGCAGTACTTC. Translation: CASSYGRDRRGKEQYF.

The chain is built from TRBV7-9 and TRBJ1-2; 8 bases match TRBD1. The trim removed 5 bases at V and 8 bases at J, leaving 10 bases unmatched. The CDR3 has 14 residues. Germline CDR1 and CDR2: SEHNR and FQNEAQ (reference sequence). Here the CDR3 reads CASSRPLTGEGYTF. DNA of the CDR3: TGTGCCAGCAGCCGACCTCTGACAGGGGAAGGCTACACCTTC.

This rearrangement joins TRBV9 to TRBJ2-3, with TRBD2 matching 7 bases. Germline CDR1 is SGDLS and CDR2 is YYNGEE. CDR3 length equals 16 residues. The ends lost 4 bases at V and 2 bases at J; junction bases unmatched: 10. Written as DNA, the CDR3 is TGTGCCAGCAGCACAAGGGAGGGCCCTCCCACAGATACGCAGTATTTT. Encoded protein: CASSTREGPPTDTQYF.

J is TRBJ1-3 and V is TRBV28; unclear D gene. This CDR3 comprises 13 residues. V lost 8 bases, J lost 7 bases, and 15 bases lay in between. CDR1 is MDHEN and CDR2 is SYDVKM in the germline V gene. DNA for the CDR3: TGTGCCAGCTGGGGTGAGGGTTTGAACACCATATATTTT. This sequence encodes CASWGEGLNTIYF.

The chain employs TRBV4-2 and TRBJ2-2, with a possible D match to TRBD2 (5 bases). This CDR3 is built from 14 residues. V lost 2 bases to trimming and J lost 5 bases, with 9 bases between them. The germline CDR1 and CDR2 sequences are LGHNA and YNFKEQ. CDR3: CASSQKGGTGELFF. The CDR3 nucleotides read TGTGCCAGCAGCCAAAAAGGAGGAACCGGGGAGCTGTTTTTT.

The chain uses TRBV2 and TRBJ1-1, with TRBD1 matching 9 bases. In germline, CDR1 is SNHLY, CDR2 FYNNEI. V shed 6 bases, J shed 11 bases, and the junction held 16 bases outside the gene matches. There are 15 residues in the CDR3. CDR3 nucleotides: TGTGCCAGCAGAGATACCGGGACAGGGAAGCTGGTTGCTTTCTTT. Protein: CASRDTGTGKLVAFF.

V usage is TRBV5-5 and J usage is TRBJ1-1; D is perhaps TRBD1 (5 bases). Per germline, CDR1 SGHKS and CDR2 YYEKEE (reference sequence). V lost 4 bases and J lost 1, with 11 bases in between. This CDR3 contains 14 residues. CDR3 sequence (DNA): TGTGCCAGCAGCGTTGTTGACAGGAACACTGAAGCTTTCTTT. Protein product: CASSVVDRNTEAFF.

The V gene is TRBV21-1, the J gene TRBJ1-2. TRBV21-1 is given as a pseudogene. There are 11 residues in the CDR3. This chain's CDR3 is CASTLYYGYTF. The CDR3 region has the DNA TGTGCCAGCACTCTCTATTATGGCTACACCTTC.

For this clone: This likely comes from a read error, as the CDR3 has no conserved phenylalanine or tryptophan at its end. The DNA is left out, because the CDR3 cannot be placed on it with certainty; the CDR3 is given as TCRdb lists it. The chain combines TRBV29-1 with TRBJ2-3; TRBD2 is the table's D call and was not checked against the DNA. CDR1 is SQVTM and CDR2 is ANQGSEA in the germline V gene. Termini included, the CDR3 measures 12 amino acids. The CDR3 loop is CSVEASGGNELY.

The rearrangement joins TRBV4-1 to TRBJ2-2; weak D call: TRBD1 (5 bases). The V gene lost 1 base and the J gene lost 3 bases, with 6 bases spanning the gap. Germline V gives CDR1 MGHRA, CDR2 YSYEKL. This CDR3 spans 14 amino acids. The CDR3 loop is CASSQGQHTGELFF. CDR3 nucleotide sequence: TGCGCCAGCAGCCAAGGACAGCACACCGGGGAGCTGTTTTTT.

The chain recombines TRBV5-1 with TRBJ1-1; D is unresolved. The V end was cut by 4 bases, the J end by 4 bases, with 17 bases between. The CDR3 has 15 residues. Germline V gene lookup returns CDR1 SGHRS and CDR2 YFSETQ. CDR3 nucleotide sequence: TGCGCCAGCAGCCAAACCCTGGGAGGGCCCACTGAAGCTTTCTTT. Encoded protein: CASSQTLGGPTEAFF.

This clone was detected once. This rearrangement joins TRBV18 to TRBJ1-1; D gene uncertain. In germline, CDR1 is KGHSH, CDR2 LQKENI. Between the trimmed V and J ends, which lost 1 base and 1 base, there was a span of 10 bases. The CDR3 contains 15 residues. CDR3 in DNA: TGTGCCAGCTCACCACGGAGCACTGGGAACACTGAAGCTTTCTTT. Its protein is CASSPRSTGNTEAFF.

This clone was counted a single time. The V gene is TRBV3-1 (or the pseudogene TRBV3-2), the J gene TRBJ2-5, with a possible D match to TRBD2 (7 bases). This CDR3 is 16 amino acids long. Germline CDR1 LGHDT, CDR2 YNNKEL (reference sequence). V was shortened by 6 bases and J by 5 bases, with 22 bases between the two germline ends. The CDR3 spells CASRPGGAGVKETQYF. As DNA, the CDR3 is TGTGCCAGCAGACCCGGGGGCGCGGGAGTGAAGGAGACCCAGTACTTC.

The rearrangement uses TRBV2 and TRBJ1-5; 10 nucleotides align to TRBD1. The CDR3 totals 15 residues. Trimming at V came to 8 bases and at J to 5 bases, leaving 9 bases not matched to a gene. Germline V gives CDR1 SNHLY, CDR2 FYNNEI. The CDR3 nucleotides read TGTGCCAGCTGTGGGGGACAGGGGTATGATCAGCCCCAGCATTTT. The encoded protein is CASCGGQGYDQPQHF.

The rearrangement links TRBV19 to TRBJ1-1; D not certain. This CDR3 has 12 residues. Germline assignment: CDR1 LNHDA and CDR2 SQIVND (reference sequence). Deletions cut 5 bases from V and 1 base from J, with 5 bases between. The CDR3 region is CASSHGNTEAFF. Written as DNA, the CDR3 is TGTGCCAGTAGTCACGGGAACACTGAAGCTTTCTTT. Looking up the rest from reference TRBV19 and TRBJ1-1 gives the full variable domain: DGGITQSPKYLFRKEGQNVTLSCEQNLNHDAMYWYRQDPGQGLRLIYYSQIVNDFQKGDIAEGYSVSREKKESFPLTVTSAQKNPTAFYLCASSHGNTEAFFGQGTRLTVV.

The CDR3 reads CASRDSFNTEAFF. The CDR3 DNA sequence: TGTGCCAGCAGAGACAGTTTTAACACTGAAGCTTTCTTT. The V and J genes are TRBV25-1 and TRBJ1-1, with D perhaps TRBD1 (5 bases). Trimming cost V 6 bases and J 2 bases, with 10 bases left between them. CDR1 is MGHDK and CDR2 is SYGVNS in the germline V gene. This CDR3 spans 13 amino acids.

This chain joins TRBV7-9 and TRBJ1-2; 8 nucleotides align to TRBD1. CDR3 length equals 14 residues. Germline-derived CDR1 and CDR2 are SEHNR and FQNEAQ (reference sequence). After removal of 5 bases from V and 5 bases from J, the junction contained 7 bases not matched to a gene. The CDR3 DNA follows: TGTGCCAGCAGCCCCCACAGGGGGAGTTATGGCTACACCTTC. Translation gives CASSPHRGSYGYTF. Based on the CDR3 plus reference TRBV7-9 and TRBJ1-2, the full variable domain is DTGVSQNPRHKITKRGQNVTFRCDPISEHNRLYWYRQTLGQGPEFLTYFQNEAQLEKSRLLSDRFSAERPKGSFSTLEIQRTEQGDSAMYLCASSPHRGSYGYTFGSGTRLTVV.

This clone showed up just a few times. The chain uses TRBV28 and TRBJ1-1; the match to TRBD1 covers 10 bases. Per the germline V gene, CDR1 is MDHEN and CDR2 is SYDVKM. The length of the CDR3 is 14 residues. The trim removed 5 bases at V and 4 bases at J, leaving 4 bases unmatched. The CDR3 nucleotides are TGTGCCAGCAGTATCCGGGACAGGGGCACTGAAGCTTTCTTT. Its protein is CASSIRDRGTEAFF. The full variable domain, rest sourced from reference TRBV28 and TRBJ1-1, is DVKVTQSSRYLVKRTGEKVFLECVQDMDHENMFWYRQDPGLGLRLIYFSYDVKMKEKGDIPEGYSVSREKKERFSLILESASTNQTSMYLCASSIRDRGTEAFFGQGTRLTVV.

The rearrangement uses TRBV18 and TRBJ1-5, with 7 nucleotides matching TRBD1. V lost 2 bases to trimming and J lost 1 base; unmatched junction nucleotides: 2. CDR1 is KGHSH and CDR2 is LQKENI in the germline V gene. The CDR3 length is 15 residues. CDR3 in amino acids: CASSPGTVSNQPQHF. In DNA, the CDR3 is TGTGCCAGCTCACCAGGGACAGTGAGCAATCAGCCCCAGCATTTT.

In DNA, the CDR3 is TGTGCCACCAGGGCTACAGGAGATCAAGAAGAGACCCAGTACTTC. Its translation is CATRATGDQEETQYF. The rearrangement uses TRBV15 and TRBJ2-5, with D perhaps TRBD1 (5 bases). Germline V gives CDR1 LNHNV, CDR2 YYDKDF (reference sequence). The CDR3 totals 15 residues. V was shortened by 6 bases and J by 3 bases, with 17 bases between the two germline ends. Full variable domain (outside the CDR3, taken from reference TRBV15 and TRBJ2-5): DAMVIQNPRYQVTQFGKPVTLSCSQTLNHNVMYWYQQKSSQAPKLLFHYYDKDFNNEADTPDNFQSRRPNTSFCFLDIRSPGLGDTAMYLCATRATGDQEETQYFGPGTRLLVL.

The CDR3 DNA sequence: TGTGCCACCAGTGATCCATCGAGCGGGAGGGCCGGTGAGCAGTTCTTC. Amino acids: CATSDPSSGRAGEQFF. V is TRBV24-1 and J is TRBJ2-1; TRBD2 agrees at 10 bases. Germline assignment: CDR1 KGHDR and CDR2 SFDVKD. V shed 3 bases, J shed 9 bases, and the junction held 10 bases outside the gene matches. There are 16 residues in the CDR3.

The table lists this clone with a few counts. Other DNA sequences from this sample encode an identical CDR3 as well. The rearrangement uses TRBV24-1 and TRBJ1-1, with a tentative D call TRBD1 (6 bases). V gave up 5 bases and J gave up 3 bases, with 9 bases separating them. From germline, CDR1 is KGHDR and CDR2 SFDVKD. The CDR3 is 13 amino acids. The CDR3 DNA reads TGTGCCACCAGTGGGGGGCAGGACACTGAAGCTTTCTTT. Its protein is CATSGGQDTEAFF.

The V and J genes are TRBV6-5 and TRBJ2-7; 7 bases line up with TRBD1. Trimming removed 5 bases from V and 0 bases from J; junction bases left unmatched: 4. The CDR3 consists of 14 residues. Looked up from germline, CDR1 is MNHEY and CDR2 is SVGAGI. The CDR3 loop reads CASSSRDSSYEQYF. CDR3 DNA sequence: TGTGCCAGCAGTAGCCGGGACAGCTCCTACGAGCAGTACTTC.

The DNA of the CDR3 is TGTGCCAGCAGCTTACAGGGCAACGAGCAGTACTTC. Its translation is CASSLQGNEQYF. This chain links TRBV7-9 with TRBJ2-7, with a tentative D call TRBD1 (5 bases). This CDR3 spans 12 amino acids. Trimming stripped 2 bases from V and 5 bases from J, with 7 bases between. CDR1 and CDR2 from the germline V gene are SEHNR and FQNEAQ (reference sequence). Supplemented by reference TRBV7-9 and TRBJ2-7, the full variable domain reads DTGVSQNPRHKITKRGQNVTFRCDPISEHNRLYWYRQTLGQGPEFLTYFQNEAQLEKSRLLSDRFSAERPKGSFSTLEIQRTEQGDSAMYLCASSLQGNEQYFGPGTRLTVT.